The rows below give T cell receptor beta chains drawn from one sample of a study of long-term antiretroviral therapy in people with HIV. Only in-frame clones appear in the TCRdb table, and some are missing; sequencing was by immunoSEQ multiplex PCR. The sample has more than 15,000 clones; roughly 78% are singletons. The input for sequencing was unsorted PBMCs, taken at the start of antiretroviral therapy. The origin of the receptors is a man between 25 and 39 years old with HIV. Both conserved end residues are trimmed from each CDR3.

J gene	V gene	CDR3 protein
TRBJ1-1	TRBV9	ASSVGSDTLNTEAF
TRBJ2-5	TRBV15	ATSRDDLLPGPIKQETQY
TRBJ2-2	TRBV5-1	ASSLTKGWVGELF
TRBJ1-3	TRBV15	ATSRSGTGPYSGNTIY
TRBJ1-1	TRBV4-3	ASSQAMNTEAF
TRBJ1-5	TRBV7-9	ASSLPGQNQPQH
TRBJ2-3	TRBV5-1	ASSSATIASTDTQY
TRBJ2-1	TRBV7-6	ASSTPSKTSGGTSYNEQF
TRBJ2-3	TRBV27	ASRPSPVGAGDTQY
-	TRBV5-4	ASSFRGETQY
TRBJ2-1	TRBV4-3	ASSQDFRGSYNEQF
TRBJ1-1	TRBV6-5	ASEAGVRGTEAF
TRBJ1-5	TRBV5-4	ASSAGTGGPQGNQPQH
TRBJ2-3	TRBV4-2	ASSQVMGRGGGTDTQY
TRBJ1-3	TRBV19	ATAPGQPYSGNTIY
TRBJ1-5	TRBV15	ATSRDLGQPQH
TRBJ1-5	TRBV6-5	ASSSGRAQPQH
TRBJ2-2	TRBV7-8	ASSLRANTGELF
TRBJ2-1	TRBV4-3	ASSQSVVGGVYNEQF
TRBJ2-5	TRBV29-1	SVLAGEETQY
TRBJ2-7	TRBV30	AWSPNYEQY
TRBJ2-7	TRBV10-1	ASSISQGMGEQY
TRBJ2-1	TRBV30	AWSGAVQF
TRBJ2-3	TRBV9	ASSVAGATDTQY
TRBJ2-3	TRBV28	ASSWLTDPSTDTQY
TRBJ2-7	TRBV6-5	ASSTTGSEQY
TRBJ1-2	TRBV5-8	ASSLTRNGYT
TRBJ2-1	TRBV19	ASSIVTGGPYNEQF
TRBJ2-3	TRBV6-5	ASSWDGTDTQY
TRBJ2-5	TRBV7-9	ASSTTDRLETQY
TRBJ2-2	TRBV5-1	ASSRSGRDTGELF
TRBJ1-4	TRBV7-9	ASSLGTGDEDEKLF
TRBJ2-3	TRBV28	ASSLGQGTDTQY